The source of this T cell receptor (beta chain) is a study of CD8 T cells in ankylosing spondylitis. In its sample, this clonotype was seen many times. Its antigen is undetermined. Whole-study results and caveats: Disease-linked clones reportedly showed significant enrichment in matched ankylosing spondylitis synovial fluid. One TCR beta motif, made up of roughly eight highly homologous variants, appeared characteristic of ankylosing spondylitis blood. Past research had described some motif variants in reactive arthritis synovial fluid and blood.

CDR3 size: 16 residues. The germline V gene encodes CDR1 DFQATT and CDR2 SNEGSKA (reference sequence). V shed 0 bases and J 2 bases; nucleotides not matched to a gene: 4. A quantitative 5'-RACE method, one with molecular barcodes, was used to make TCR beta libraries. TCRdb reprocessed the 5' RACE reads with MiXCR, giving one entry per CDR3 protein. The profile shows roughly 250,000 distinct CDR3 sequences, 8% to 9.5% of them singletons. The V gene is TRBV20-1, the J gene TRBJ2-2; 9 positions match TRBD1. This clonotype was obtained from a male donor with ankylosing spondylitis or in good health (not recorded which). The material sequenced was blood, either unsorted or a sorted T cell fraction (not recorded which). CDR3 protein: CSARDPGQGNTGELFF. The CDR3 DNA reads TGCAGTGCTAGAGATCCGGGACAGGGTAACACCGGGGAGCTGTTTTTT.